This T cell receptor beta chain was captured by sequencing in a study of shared clonotypes between healthy human individuals. The germline V gene encodes CDR1 SGHNT and CDR2 YYREEE (reference sequence). Deletions cut 5 bases from V and 5 bases from J, with 16 bases between. This CDR3 is 14 amino acids long. Only in-frame clones appear in the TCRdb table, and some are missing; sequencing was by immunoSEQ multiplex PCR. The table has about 960,000 clones, roughly 72% seen once; the top ten hold over 1.3%. This sequence joins TRBV5-4 and TRBJ2-5; possible D gene TRBD1, 6 bases. The sequence came from a man aged 18 to 30 in good health. Sequencing input: memory CD4+ T cells sorted from blood. As to subset: CD45RA-negative fraction. The CDR3 bases are TGTGCCAGCAGTCAAACAGGGATGGAGGAGACCCAGTACTTC. Translating it yields CASSQTGMEETQYF.